The present T cell receptor (beta chain) was sequenced within a study of T-cell reconstitution after alpha-beta-depleted transplantation in children. CDR3 length equals 13 residues. The V gene's germline CDR1 is SGHTA and CDR2 FQGNSA. Trimming removed 2 bases at V and 11 bases at J, with 12 bases between. This clonotype was counted between two and nine times. The library targeted TCRbeta and was prepared with unique molecular identifiers. TCRdb ran MiXCR on the PCR reads and lists one entry per CDR3 protein. The table has roughly 300,000 distinct CDR3 sequences, 9.9% seen once; the top ten hold roughly a tenth.

The sample was PBMCs from the stem cell graft donor, taken from the stem cell graft. The chain employs TRBV7-2 and TRBJ2-2, with D unresolved. The source is a human donor who donated a stem cell graft to a child with SCID. In DNA, the CDR3 is TGTGCCAGCAGCTTAACTAAGTCTACCGAGCTGTTTTTT. Amino acid sequence: CASSLTKSTELFF.